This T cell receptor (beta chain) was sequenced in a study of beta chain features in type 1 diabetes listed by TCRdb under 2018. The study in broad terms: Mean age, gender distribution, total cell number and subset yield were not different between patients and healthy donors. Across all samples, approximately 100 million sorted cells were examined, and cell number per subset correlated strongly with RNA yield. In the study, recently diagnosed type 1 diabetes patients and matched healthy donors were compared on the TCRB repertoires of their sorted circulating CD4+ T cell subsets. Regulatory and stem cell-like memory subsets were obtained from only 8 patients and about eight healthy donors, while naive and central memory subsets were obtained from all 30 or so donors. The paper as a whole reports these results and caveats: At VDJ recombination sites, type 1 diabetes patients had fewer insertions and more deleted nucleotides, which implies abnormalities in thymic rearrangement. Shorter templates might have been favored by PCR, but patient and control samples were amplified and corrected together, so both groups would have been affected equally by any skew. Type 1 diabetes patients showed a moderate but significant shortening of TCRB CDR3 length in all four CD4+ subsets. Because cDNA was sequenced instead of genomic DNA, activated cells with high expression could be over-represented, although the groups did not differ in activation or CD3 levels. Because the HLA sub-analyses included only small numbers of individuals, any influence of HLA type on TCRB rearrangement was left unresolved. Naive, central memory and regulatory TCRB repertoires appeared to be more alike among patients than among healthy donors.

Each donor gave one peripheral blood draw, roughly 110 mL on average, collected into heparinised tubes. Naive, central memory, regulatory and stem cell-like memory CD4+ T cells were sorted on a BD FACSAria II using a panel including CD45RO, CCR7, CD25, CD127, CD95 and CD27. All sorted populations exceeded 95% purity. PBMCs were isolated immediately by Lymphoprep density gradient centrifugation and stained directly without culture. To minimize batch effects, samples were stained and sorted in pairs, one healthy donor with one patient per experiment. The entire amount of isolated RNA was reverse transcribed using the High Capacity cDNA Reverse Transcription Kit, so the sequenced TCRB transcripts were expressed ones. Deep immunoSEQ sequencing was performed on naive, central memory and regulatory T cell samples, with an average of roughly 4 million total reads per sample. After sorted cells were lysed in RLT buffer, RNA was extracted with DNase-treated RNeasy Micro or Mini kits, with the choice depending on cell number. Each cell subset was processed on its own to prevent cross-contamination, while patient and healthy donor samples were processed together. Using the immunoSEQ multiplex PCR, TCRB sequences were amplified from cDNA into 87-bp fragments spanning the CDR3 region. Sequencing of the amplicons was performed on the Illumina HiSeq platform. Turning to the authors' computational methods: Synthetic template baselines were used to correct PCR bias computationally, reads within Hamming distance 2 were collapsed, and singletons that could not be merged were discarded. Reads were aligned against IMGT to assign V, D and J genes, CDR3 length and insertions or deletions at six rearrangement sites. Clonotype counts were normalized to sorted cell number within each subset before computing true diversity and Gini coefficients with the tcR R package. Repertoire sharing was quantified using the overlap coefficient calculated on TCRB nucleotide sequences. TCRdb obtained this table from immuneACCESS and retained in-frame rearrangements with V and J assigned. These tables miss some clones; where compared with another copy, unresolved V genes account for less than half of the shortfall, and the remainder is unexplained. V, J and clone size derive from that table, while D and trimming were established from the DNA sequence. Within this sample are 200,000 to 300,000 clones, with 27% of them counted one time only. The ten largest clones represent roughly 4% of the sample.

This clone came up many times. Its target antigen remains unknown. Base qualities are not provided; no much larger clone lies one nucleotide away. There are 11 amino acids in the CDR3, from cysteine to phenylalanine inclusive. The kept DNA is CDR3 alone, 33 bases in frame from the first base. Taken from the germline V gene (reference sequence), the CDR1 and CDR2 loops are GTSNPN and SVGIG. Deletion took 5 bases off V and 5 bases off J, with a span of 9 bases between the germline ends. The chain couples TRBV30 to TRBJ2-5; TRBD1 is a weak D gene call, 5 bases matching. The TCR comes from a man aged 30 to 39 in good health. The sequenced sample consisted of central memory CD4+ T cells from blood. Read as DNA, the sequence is TGTGCCTGGGACTGGGGCGAGACCCAGTACTTC. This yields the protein CAWDWGETQYF.